This T cell receptor beta chain originates from a study of radiotherapy plus CTLA-4 blockade in lung cancer. Comment on this clone: Its antigen is not known. Mismatch with germline at one junction end may stem from a read error. The sample contains more than one DNA sequence encoding this CDR3.

Receiving focal radiation plus CTLA-4 blockade with ipilimumab were patients who had chemo-refractory metastatic non-small-cell lung cancer. Germline V gives CDR1 SGHTA, CDR2 FQGNSA. This CDR3 comprises 13 residues. Points from the study as a whole: TCR clones from tumors expanded in blood after radiotherapy plus ipilimumab. In blood, early T cell clone dynamics reportedly predicted response best, together with interferon-beta.

The table came from immunoSEQ multiplex PCR; TCRdb's copy has only in-frame clones and leaves some out. There are about 97,000 clones in the sample; 60% to 75% occur only once, and around 2.8% lies in the top ten. This sequence originates from a human donor with non-small cell lung cancer who had a partial response to radiotherapy plus ipilimumab. Some clones in this sample may be carry-over from other donors' samples. Here the sequenced sample was peripheral blood, taken from a patient treated with radiotherapy plus ipilimumab. This rearrangement joins TRBV7-2 to TRBJ2-5; weak D call: TRBD2 (5 bases). The CDR3 region has the DNA TGCGCCAGCAGCTTCGGGATGGCGGAGACCCAGTACTTC. Protein: CASSFGMAETQYF.